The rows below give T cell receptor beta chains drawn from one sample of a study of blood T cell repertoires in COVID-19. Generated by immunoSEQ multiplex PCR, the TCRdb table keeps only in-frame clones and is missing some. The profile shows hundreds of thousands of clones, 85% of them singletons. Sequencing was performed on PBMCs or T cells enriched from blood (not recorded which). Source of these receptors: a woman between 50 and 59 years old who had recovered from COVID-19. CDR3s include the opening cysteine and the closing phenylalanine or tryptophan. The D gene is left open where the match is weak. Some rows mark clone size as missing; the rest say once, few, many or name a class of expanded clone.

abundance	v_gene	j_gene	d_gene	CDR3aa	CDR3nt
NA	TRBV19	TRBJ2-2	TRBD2	CASSLGVAGDVAGELFF	TGTGCCAGTAGTCTCGGGGTAGCGGGAGATGTCGCCGGGGAGCTGTTTTTT
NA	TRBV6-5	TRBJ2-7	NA	CASSPSLGVARYF	TGTGCCAGCAGTCCCTCCTTAGGAGTCGCCCGGTACTTC
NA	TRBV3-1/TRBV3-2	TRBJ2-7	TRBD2	CASSQRLAGGGEQYF	TGTGCCAGCAGCCAGAGACTAGCGGGAGGGGGGGAGCAGTACTTC
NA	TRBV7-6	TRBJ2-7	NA	CASSSDSSYEQYF	TGTGCCAGCAGCTCGGACAGTTCCTACGAGCAGTACTTC
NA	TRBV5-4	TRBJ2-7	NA	CASSLGGARTTYEQYF	TGTGCCAGCAGCCTCGGAGGTGCACGGACCACCTACGAGCAGTACTTC
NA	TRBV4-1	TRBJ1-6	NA	CASSQGRESSPLHF	TGCGCCAGCAGCCAAGGGAGGGAAAGTTCACCCCTCCACTTT
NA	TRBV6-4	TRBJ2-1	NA	CASRKSRDLNEQFF	TGTGCCAGCCGGAAGTCCCGGGACTTGAATGAGCAGTTCTTC
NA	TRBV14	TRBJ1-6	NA	CASSRGQSSYNSPLHF	TGTGCCAGCAGCCGAGGACAGAGCTCCTATAATTCACCCCTCCACTTT
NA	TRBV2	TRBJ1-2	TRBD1	CASSLSGRGHGYTF	TGTGCCAGCAGTCTTTCCGGCAGGGGGCATGGCTACACCTTC
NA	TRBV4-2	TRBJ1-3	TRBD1	CASSPDRGTGNTIYF	TGTGCCAGCAGCCCTGACAGGGGGACTGGAAACACCATATATTTT
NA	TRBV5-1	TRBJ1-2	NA	CASSTPLGYTF	TGCGCCAGCAGCACCCCCCTAGGCTACACCTTC
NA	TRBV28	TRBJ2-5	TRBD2	CASSRPLYSGGSQETQYF	TGTGCCAGCAGCCGACCCCTCTATAGCGGGGGGTCTCAAGAGACCCAGTACTTC
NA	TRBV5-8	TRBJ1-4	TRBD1	CASSGAGTGYEKLFF	TGTGCCAGCAGCGGGGCCGGGACAGGGTATGAAAAACTGTTTTTT
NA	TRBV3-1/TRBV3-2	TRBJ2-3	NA	CASSQPRNTQYF	TGTGCCAGCAGCCAACCGCGCAATACGCAGTATTTT
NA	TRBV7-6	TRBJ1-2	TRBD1	CASSSQRPGQGAYGYTF	TGTGCCAGCAGCTCCCAACGGCCGGGACAGGGGGCATATGGCTACACCTTC
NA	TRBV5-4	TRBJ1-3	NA	CASSHDLSHTIYF	TGTGCCAGCAGCCACGACTTGAGCCACACCATATATTTT
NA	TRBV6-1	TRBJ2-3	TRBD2	CASSGTSGRYPLGTQYF	TGTGCCAGCAGTGGGACTAGCGGGAGGTACCCCCTAGGAACGCAGTATTTT
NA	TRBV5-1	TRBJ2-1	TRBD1	CASSLNRDRGGSGQFF	TGCGCCAGCAGCTTAAATAGGGACAGGGGAGGATCCGGGCAGTTCTTC
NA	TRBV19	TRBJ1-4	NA	CASSIERQSEKLFF	TGTGCCAGTAGTATAGAACGACAGTCTGAAAAACTGTTTTTT
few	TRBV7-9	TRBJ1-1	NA	CASSLSSASGFFPSEAFF	TGTGCCAGCAGCTTAAGTTCCGCGTCAGGGTTTTTTCCATCTGAAGCTTTCTTT
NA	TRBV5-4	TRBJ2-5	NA	CASSFFRGSNQETQYF	TGTGCCAGCAGCTTCTTCCGAGGCTCCAACCAAGAGACCCAGTACTTC
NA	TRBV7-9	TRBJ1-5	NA	CASSNGQRHQPQHF	TGTGCCAGCAGCAACGGACAACGCCACCAGCCCCAGCATTTT
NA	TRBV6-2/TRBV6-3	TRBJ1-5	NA	CASTPNLGRGFGNQPQHF	TGTGCCAGCACCCCGAACCTCGGGAGGGGATTTGGCAATCAGCCCCAGCATTTT
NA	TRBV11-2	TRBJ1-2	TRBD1	CASSPQGAGFGYTF	TGTGCCAGCAGCCCACAGGGGGCGGGTTTTGGCTACACCTTC
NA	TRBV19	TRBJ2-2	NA	CASKGEARTGELFF	TGTGCCAGTAAGGGGGAAGCTCGGACCGGGGAGCTGTTTTTT
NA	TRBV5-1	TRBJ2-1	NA	CASSLPGGDEQFF	TGCGCCAGCAGCTTGCCGGGGGGCGATGAGCAGTTCTTC
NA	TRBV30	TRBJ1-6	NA	CAFVYREIGARKNSPLHF	TGTGCCTTTGTATACCGGGAGATTGGGGCAAGGAAAAATTCACCCCTCCACTTT
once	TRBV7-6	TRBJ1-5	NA	CASSAGGLGAQHF	TGTGCCAGCAGCGCGGGGGGCTTGGGGGCCCAGCATTTT
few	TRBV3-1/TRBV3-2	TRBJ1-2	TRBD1	CASSHRQGDYGYTF	TGTGCCAGCAGCCATCGACAGGGAGACTATGGCTACACCTTC